These T cell receptor beta chains were read from a single sample in a study of CD8 T cells in Susac syndrome. TCRdb re-called the immunoSEQ multiplex PCR reads through MiXCR, storing one row per CDR3 protein. Here the sample spans some 65,000 distinct CDR3 sequences, approximately 94% being singletons. Sequencing used CD8+ T cells from PBMCs. These TCRs come from a human donor with multiple sclerosis. CDR3s include the opening cysteine and the closing phenylalanine or tryptophan. A D gene is named only where the DNA matches it firmly. Clone size is shown for a subset of rows, as once, few, many or a class of expanded clone.

v_call	j_call	d_call	clone_size	cdr3_length	cdr3_nt	cdr3_aa
TRBV6-6	TRBJ1-2	.	.	13	TGTGCCAGCAGTTACGGGATTAGGGATGGCTACACCTTC	CASSYGIRDGYTF
TRBV13	TRBJ2-7	TRBD1	.	15	TGTGCCAGCAGCACCGGACAGGCCCTCTCCTACGAGCAGTACTTC	CASSTGQALSYEQYF
TRBV12-3/TRBV12-4	TRBJ1-6	TRBD1	.	14	TGTGCCAGCAGCATGGGACAGGGGGCCGTCCCCCTCCACTTT	CASSMGQGAVPLHF
TRBV15	TRBJ1-5	TRBD1	.	14	TGTGCCACCAGCTTGAGACAGGGGCATCAGCCCCAGCATTTT	CATSLRQGHQPQHF
TRBV6-1	TRBJ1-2	.	.	16	TGTGCCAGCAGTCGCCCAAAAGGGAGCGATAACTATGGCTACACCTTC	CASSRPKGSDNYGYTF
TRBV6-5	TRBJ2-7	.	.	15	TGTGCCAGCAGTTACAGGGACAAAGCTACCTACGAGCAGTACTTC	CASSYRDKATYEQYF
TRBV7-9	TRBJ1-4	.	.	13	TGTGCCAGCAGCGGGACTACGGCTGAAAAACTGTTTTTT	CASSGTTAEKLFF
TRBV13	TRBJ1-1	.	.	14	TGTGCCAGCAGGTTCGCCTTCGGGGGCACTGAAGCTTTCTTT	CASRFAFGGTEAFF
TRBV25-1	TRBJ2-7	TRBD1	.	15	TGTGCCAGCAGTCCCCCGGACAGGGGCTCCTACGAGCAGTACTTC	CASSPPDRGSYEQYF
TRBV6-6	TRBJ2-7	.	.	13	TGTGCCAGCAGTTCGGTAGGCCCCTACGAGCAGTACTTC	CASSSVGPYEQYF
TRBV15	TRBJ2-4	TRBD1	.	15	TGTGCCACCAGCAGAGACAGGGGGTCCAAAAACATTCAGTACTTC	CATSRDRGSKNIQYF
TRBV18	TRBJ2-1	.	.	16	TGTGCCAGCTCACCATCAGCGGCAGCGGCGGAGCATGAGCAGTTCTTC	CASSPSAAAAEHEQFF
TRBV4-3	TRBJ2-5	.	.	16	TGCGCCAGCAGCCAAGCGTGGTATGGAGGGGTTGAGACCCAGTACTTC	CASSQAWYGGVETQYF
TRBV19	TRBJ2-7	TRBD1	.	14	TGTGCCAGTAGTAGGACAGGCTACTCCTACGAGCAGTACTTC	CASSRTGYSYEQYF
TRBV5-1	TRBJ2-1	TRBD2	.	15	TGCGCCAGCAGCGCAGCGGGAGGGCTGTACAATGAGCAGTTCTTC	CASSAAGGLYNEQFF
TRBV27	TRBJ1-1	.	.	13	TGTGCCAGCAGTTTATCTAAGAACACTGAAGCTTTCTTT	CASSLSKNTEAFF
TRBV12-5	TRBJ1-1	.	once	13	TGTGCTAGTGGTTTCGGCAGTGGTCTTACGGCTTTCTTT	CASGFGSGLTAFF
TRBV7-3	TRBJ2-7	TRBD1	.	14	TGTGCCAGCAGCCCACAGACAGGGACCTACGAGCAGTACTTC	CASSPQTGTYEQYF